Each of the 13 T cell receptor beta chains below was sequenced from the same sample in a study of vaccination effects on CD4 cells after COVID-19. Sequencing was preceded by expansion of antigen-specific CD4+ T cells with viral peptide pools in the ViraFEST assay. The culture ran for about 11 days, and then CD4+ T cells were isolated. SARS-CoV-2 infection was confirmed by PCR in the person between March and December 2020. For these receptors, no antigen is known. TCRdb's copy holds only in-frame clones and misses some; the assay was immunoSEQ multiplex PCR. In the table there are 20,000 to 25,000 clones, 75% to 85% of which are singletons. The sequencing here drew on CD4+ T cells from PBMCs cultured with a peptide pool, taken before COVID-19 vaccination. The receptor source for this set is a human donor who had a prior SARS-CoV-2 infection.

The chain has TRBV10-2 and TRBJ2-7; possibly TRBD1 or TRBD2 for D (6 bases each). V lost 0 bases and J lost 3, with 12 bases in between. The CDR3 consists of 15 residues. Germline V gives CDR1 WSHSY, CDR2 SAAADI. CDR3: CASSESVGGGYEQYF. The CDR3 nucleotides read TGCGCCAGCAGTGAGTCGGTCGGAGGGGGCTACGAGCAGTACTTC.

The chain is built from TRBV9 and TRBJ1-1; no definite D call. The germline V and J ends were trimmed by 1 base and 1 base, with 8 bases remaining between them. Germline CDR1 and CDR2: SGDLS and YYNGEE. This CDR3 region has 14 residues. This CDR3 reads CASSVWATNTEAFF. As DNA, the CDR3 is TGTGCCAGCAGCGTATGGGCGACGAACACTGAAGCTTTCTTT. The variable domain in full, completed from reference TRBV9 and TRBJ1-1, reads DSGVTQTPKHLITATGQRVTLRCSPRSGDLSVYWYQQSLDQGLQFLIQYYNGEERAKGNILERFSAQQFPDLHSELNLSSLELGDSALYFCASSVWATNTEAFFGQGTRLTVV.

The V gene is TRBV4-3, the J gene TRBJ2-5; D is unresolved. Trimming took 0 bases from V and 3 from J, leaving 8 bases between them. The V gene's germline CDR1 is LGHNA and CDR2 YSLEER. This CDR3 comprises 14 residues. In DNA, the CDR3 is TGCGCCAGCAGCCAAGATGTGGGAAAAGAGACCCAGTACTTC. Translating it yields CASSQDVGKETQYF.

The rearrangement links TRBV7-9 to TRBJ2-5, with D unresolved. The V end lost 3 bases, the J end lost 6 bases, and 14 bases lay between the germline ends. Germline CDR1 SEHNR, CDR2 FQNEAQ (reference sequence). The CDR3 contains 14 residues. CDR3 residues: CASSFEYGGQTQYF. In DNA, the CDR3 is TGTGCCAGCAGCTTCGAGTATGGTGGGCAGACCCAGTACTTC. The complete variable domain, with remaining parts taken from reference TRBV7-9 and TRBJ2-5, reads DTGVSQNPRHKITKRGQNVTFRCDPISEHNRLYWYRQTLGQGPEFLTYFQNEAQLEKSRLLSDRFSAERPKGSFSTLEIQRTEQGDSAMYLCASSFEYGGQTQYFGPGTRLLVL.

The V gene is TRBV6-6, the J gene TRBJ2-3, with D perhaps matching TRBD2 (7 bases). Trimming pared 2 bases from V and 6 bases from J, leaving 18 bases between. The CDR3 is 16 residues long. Germline CDR1 is MNHNY and CDR2 is SVGAGI (reference sequence). CDR3 amino acids: CASSYQQGGSGDTQYF. The CDR3 nucleotides read TGTGCCAGCAGTTACCAACAGGGCGGGAGTGGCGATACGCAGTATTTT.

This chain joins TRBV27 and TRBJ1-1; TRBD1 is a possible D gene (6 bases). CDR1 is MNHEY and CDR2 is SMNVEV in the germline V gene (reference sequence). The CDR3 extends over 13 amino acids. Trimming took 2 bases from V and 8 from J, leaving 12 bases between them. The CDR3 bases are TGTGCCAGCAGTTTACCGGGGGGCAGGGAAGCTTTCTTT. As protein: CASSLPGGREAFF.

The chain is built from TRBV28 and TRBJ2-5; the D gene is possibly TRBD2 (7 bases). V lost 4 bases and J lost 4, with 16 bases in between. Per germline, CDR1 MDHEN and CDR2 SYDVKM. This CDR3 is 15 amino acids long. The CDR3 protein is CASSSYRGGVETQYF. The CDR3 nucleotides read TGTGCCAGCAGTTCCTATAGGGGGGGGGTAGAGACCCAGTACTTC. Complete variable domain (other parts from reference TRBV28 and TRBJ2-5): DVKVTQSSRYLVKRTGEKVFLECVQDMDHENMFWYRQDPGLGLRLIYFSYDVKMKEKGDIPEGYSVSREKKERFSLILESASTNQTSMYLCASSSYRGGVETQYFGPGTRLLVL.

The rearrangement uses TRBV2 and TRBJ2-1, with 7 bases fitting TRBD1. Trimming at V came to 8 bases and at J to 7 bases, leaving 11 bases not matched to a gene. The germline V gene has CDR1 SNHLY and CDR2 FYNNEI. CDR3 length equals 14 residues. CDR3 nucleotides: TGTGCCAGCGTACAGGGGCTCCCGGGGAATGAGCAGTTCTTC. The encoded protein is CASVQGLPGNEQFF.

The chain employs TRBV6-5 and TRBJ2-3, with D uncertain. The germline V gene encodes CDR1 MNHEY and CDR2 SVGAGI. This CDR3 has 14 amino acids. The V end lost 4 bases, the J end lost 4 bases, and 12 bases lay between the germline ends. CDR3 sequence: CASSFRFRPDTQYF. In nucleotides, the CDR3 is TGTGCCAGCAGTTTCCGCTTTCGACCAGATACGCAGTATTTT.

The V and J genes are TRBV18 and TRBJ2-1; D gene uncertain. The V gene's germline CDR1 is KGHSH and CDR2 LQKENI. Trimming stripped 3 bases from V and 10 bases from J, with 7 bases between. This CDR3 is 11 amino acids long. The CDR3 DNA reads TGTGCCAGCTCACCCGCCCGGGAGCAGTTCTTC. Translating it yields CASSPAREQFF. Full variable domain (remainder filled in from reference TRBV18 and TRBJ2-1): NAGVMQNPRHLVRRRGQEARLRCSPMKGHSHVYWYRQLPEEGLKFMVYLQKENIIDESGMPKERFSAEFPKEGPSILRIQQVVRGDSAAYFCASSPAREQFFGPGTRLTVL.

This rearrangement joins TRBV4-1 to TRBJ2-7; maybe TRBD1 (5 bases). Trimming took off 4 bases at V and 1 base at J, with 11 bases between the two ends. The CDR3 has 14 amino acids. Germline V gene sequence: CDR1 MGHRA, CDR2 YSYEKL. CDR3 in amino acids: CASSRRDSSYEQYF. The DNA of the CDR3 is TGCGCCAGCAGCCGGAGAGACAGTTCCTACGAGCAGTACTTC.

This clone was seen just once. This chain links TRBV20-1 with TRBJ1-2, with TRBD1 matching 7 bases. The V and J ends lost 5 bases and 8 bases, in that order; junction bases with no gene match: 5. The germline gives CDR1 DFQATT, CDR2 SNEGSKA (reference sequence). The CDR3 runs 11 residues. CDR3 nucleotide sequence: TGCAGTGCTCCCGCCAGGGGGGGCTACACCTTC. This encodes CSAPARGGYTF.

The V and J genes are TRBV7-3 and TRBJ1-3; D might be TRBD1 (5 bases). Germline values: CDR1 SGHTA, CDR2 FQGTGA. Trimming cost V 6 bases and J 4 bases, with 13 bases left between them. The CDR3 contains 14 residues. The CDR3 DNA reads as TGTGCCAGCAGTGATCAGAGGGACGGAAACACCATATATTTT. This gives the protein CASSDQRDGNTIYF.